These 32 T cell receptor beta chains were all obtained from the same sample, sequenced in a study of metastatic and nonmetastatic thyroid tumors. TCRdb re-called clones via MiXCR from the PCR reads. The sample has under 40,000 clones; roughly 15% are singletons. No treatment of any kind had been given to any patient before thyroid surgery. The specimen sequenced was blood. Receptor source: a female donor with papillary thyroid cancer or a benign thyroid nodule (not recorded which). Some clones in this sample may be carry-over from other donors' samples.

The chain is built from TRBV11-3 and TRBJ2-7; D might be TRBD1 or TRBD2, each matching 6 bases. The V end lost 4 bases, the J end lost 2 bases, and 18 bases lay between the germline ends. Germline V CDR1 and CDR2: SGHNT, YENEEA. The CDR3 loop spans 16 amino acids. As DNA, the CDR3 is TGTGCCAGCAGCTCCCAGTGGGGGGCCGGGACCTACGAGCAGTACTTC. Encoded protein: CASSSQWGAGTYEQYF.

This clone was recorded many times. CDR3 in amino acids: CASSRGASSGRTTGELFF. The CDR3 coding sequence is TGTGCCAGCAGCCGCGGAGCCTCTAGCGGGAGAACGACCGGGGAGCTGTTTTTT. The chain joins TRBV7-2 to TRBJ2-2, with 10 bases matching TRBD2. Germline CDR1 SGHTA, CDR2 FQGNSA. The CDR3 covers 18 residues. Trimming cost V 5 bases and J 5 bases; bases outside gene matches: 14.

This clone is categorized as medium-sized (0.01 to 0.1%). This chain links TRBV6-2 or TRBV6-3 with TRBJ2-1; D ambiguous. Trimming took 2 bases from V and 0 from J, leaving 8 bases between them. From germline, CDR1 is MNHEY and CDR2 SVGEGT. The CDR3 is made up of 15 amino acids. As DNA, the CDR3 is TGTGCCAGCAGTTACGCCACCCGCTCCTACAATGAGCAGTTCTTC. Translating gives CASSYATRSYNEQFF.

Regarding this clone: A junction boundary mismatches the germline segment, possibly from a read error. The V call is TRBV20-1, the J call TRBJ2-3; the D is unclear. CDR3 length: 14 amino acids. CDR1 and CDR2 (germline): DFQATT, SNEGSKA (reference sequence). Here the CDR3 DNA reads TGCAGTGCGCGGATTTCGACCAGCACAGATACGCAGTATTTC. Protein sequence: CSARISTSTDTQYF.

This clone was detected a few times. This CDR3 is CASSLDPLTQQFF. The CDR3 DNA is TGCGCCAGCAGCCTCGACCCTCTGACGCAGCAGTTCTTC. V and J are TRBV4-3 and TRBJ2-1; D uncertain. V lost 4 bases and J lost 11, with 15 bases in between. The CDR3 totals 13 residues. Germline assignment: CDR1 LGHNA and CDR2 YSLEER.

This clone was seen at least ten times. The CDR3 loop is CAAETSGSRELFF. In DNA form, the CDR3 reads TGTGCCGCCGAGACTAGCGGGAGCCGGGAGCTGTTTTTT. V is TRBV10-3 and J is TRBJ2-2; 12 nucleotides match TRBD2. Germline trimming cut 11 bases from V and 9 bases from J; bases unmatched to any gene: 7. Germline loops: CDR1 ENHRY, CDR2 SYGVKD. The CDR3 spans 13 residues.

This clone was detected many times. One base away lies a much larger clone, so this may be a sequencing read error. The genes are TRBV11-3 and TRBJ1-1; possibly TRBD1 for D (5 bases). This CDR3 has 15 residues. Per the germline V gene, CDR1 is SGHNT and CDR2 is YENEEA. The V and J ends lost 5 bases and 11 bases respectively, with 24 bases between them. CDR3 coding DNA: TGTGCCAGCAGCCCCGGACACGAACGCAGGAAAGTGGCTTTCTTT. Residues: CASSPGHERRKVAFF.

This clone turned up a few times. This may be a read error: a much more frequent sequence differs by one nucleotide. V and J are TRBV6-4 and TRBJ2-2; TRBD2 agrees at 7 bases. The CDR3 extends over 14 amino acids. In germline, CDR1 is MRHNA, CDR2 SNTAGT. The CDR3 is CASSSPGGTGELFF. The CDR3 bases are TGTGCCAGCAGTTCCCCGGGGGGAACCGGCGAGCTGTTTTTT.

In its sample, this clone was seen many times. The J gene is TRBJ2-5, the V gene TRBV7-2; D may be TRBD2 (6 bases). The CDR3 runs 13 residues. Germline V gene sequence: CDR1 SGHTA, CDR2 FQGNSA. V dropped 1 base and J dropped 6 bases, with 9 bases sitting between them. The CDR3 sequence is CASSLEGRQTQYF. DNA for the CDR3: TGTGCCAGCAGCTTAGAAGGGAGGCAGACCCAGTACTTC.

This clone appeared a few times. One base away lies a much larger clone, so this may be a sequencing read error. CDR3 nucleotides: TGTGCCAGCAGTTTATCTGTCGGCTTGTACTTC. Protein sequence: CASSLSVGLYF. The rearrangement uses TRBV27 and TRBJ2-7, with D unresolved. The V gene's germline CDR1 is MNHEY and CDR2 SMNVEV (reference sequence). V lost 0 bases, J lost 12 bases, and 9 bases lay in between. This CDR3 contains 11 residues.

This clone appeared many times. V is TRBV7-8 and J is TRBJ2-1; 13 bases fit TRBD2. The V and J ends lost 5 bases and 7 bases, in that order; junction bases with no gene match: 14. Per germline, CDR1 SGHVS and CDR2 FQNEAQ. CDR3 length: 18 amino acids. CDR3 region: CASSLYSRTSGSRNEQFF. The CDR3 nucleotides are TGTGCCAGCAGCCTTTACTCGCGGACTAGCGGGAGTAGGAATGAGCAGTTCTTC. The full variable domain, rest sourced from reference TRBV7-8 and TRBJ2-1, is GAGVSQSPRYKVAKRGQDVALRCDPISGHVSLFWYQQALGQGPEFLTYFQNEAQLDKSGLPSDRFFAERPEGSVSTLKIQRTQQEDSAVYLCASSLYSRTSGSRNEQFFGPGTRLTVL.

Many counts were recorded for this clone. The V and J genes are TRBV30 and TRBJ2-3; TRBD2 agrees at 10 bases. V shed 1 base, J shed 3 bases, and the junction held 4 bases outside the gene matches. Germline CDR1 reads GTSNPN; CDR2 reads SVGIG (reference sequence). The CDR3 covers 15 residues. CDR3 sequence reads: CAWSALAGATDTQYF. DNA of the CDR3: TGTGCCTGGAGTGCGCTAGCGGGAGCAACAGATACGCAGTATTTT.

This clone appeared many times. The chain recombines TRBV5-1 with TRBJ1-2; D ambiguous. V gave up 4 bases and J gave up 2 bases, with 9 bases separating them. This CDR3 comprises 13 residues. The germline CDR1 and CDR2 sequences are SGHRS and YFSETQ. The CDR3 nucleotides are TGCGCCAGCAGCCCAGACGGGAACTATGGCTACACCTTC. Encoded protein: CASSPDGNYGYTF.

This clone was observed a few times. CDR3 DNA: TGTGCCAGCAGTTACTCGGACACTTCTCGACGGTCCGAGCAGTACTTC. This gives the protein CASSYSDTSRRSEQYF. V usage is TRBV6-6 and J usage is TRBJ2-7; D perhaps matches TRBD1 (5 bases). With 0 bases removed from V and 6 bases from J, the gap between germline ends came to 18 bases. CDR1 is MNHNY and CDR2 is SVGAGI in the germline V gene (reference sequence). The CDR3 has 16 residues.

There are many counts of this clone. The chain recombines TRBV24-1 with TRBJ2-6, with TRBD1 matching over 12 bases. The CDR3 loop spans 18 amino acids. Per the germline V gene, CDR1 is KGHDR and CDR2 is SFDVKD. The J segment lost 4 bases and the V segment lost 7 bases, leaving 10 bases of the junction unmatched. The CDR3 nucleotides read TGTGCCACCAGCGGAGCGGGACAGGGGGCGCAGGGGGCCAACGTCCTGACTTTC. It specifies CATSGAGQGAQGANVLTF.

This clone was recorded only once. One base away lies a much larger clone, so this may be a sequencing read error. V usage is TRBV20-1 and J usage is TRBJ2-1; 9 positions match TRBD2. This CDR3 is 16 amino acids long. V was clipped by 8 bases and J by 7 bases; unmatched bases: 18. Germline V lookup: CDR1 DFQATT, CDR2 SNEGSKA (reference sequence). CDR3 region: CSLEWSSGDRRNEQFF. As DNA, the CDR3 is TGCAGTCTCGAGTGGTCTAGCGGGGATCGCCGAAATGAGCAGTTCTTC.

This clone was recorded only once. This chain connects TRBV20-1 to TRBJ1-3; D is unresolved. V dropped 1 base and J dropped 0 bases, with 22 bases sitting between them. CDR1 is DFQATT and CDR2 is SNEGSKA in the germline V gene (reference sequence). The CDR3 covers 19 residues. CDR3 sequence (DNA): TGCAGTGCTAGAGCCGTGGCTACCGTGCCTACTTTCTCTGGAAACACCATATATTTT. Protein sequence: CSARAVATVPTFSGNTIYF.

This clone was detected many times. The chain has TRBV11-2 and TRBJ2-7; possibly TRBD1 for D (6 bases). The CDR3 spans 15 residues. CDR1 and CDR2 (germline): SGHAT, FQNNGV. V was clipped by 0 bases and J by 2 bases, with 11 bases between them. The CDR3 is CASSLDPQGTYEQYF. CDR3 sequence (DNA): TGTGCCAGCAGCTTAGATCCCCAGGGGACCTACGAGCAGTACTTC.

This rearrangement joins TRBV27 to TRBJ2-7, with 8 bases identical to TRBD2. This CDR3 spans 16 amino acids. V gave up 2 bases and J gave up 3 bases; unmatched junction bases: 9. Germline V gene sequence: CDR1 MNHEY, CDR2 SMNVEV (reference sequence). For the CDR3, the DNA is TGTGCCAGCAGTTTAACCGGGAGGGCCACTGGCTACGAGCAGTACTTC. Residues: CASSLTGRATGYEQYF.

This clone has a count of ten or more. CDR3 protein: CASSINRDRVEAFF. The DNA of the CDR3 is TGTGCCAGTAGTATCAACCGGGACAGGGTCGAAGCTTTCTTT. This chain joins TRBV19 and TRBJ1-1; TRBD1 matches 9 bases. The V gene's germline CDR1 is LNHDA and CDR2 SQIVND (reference sequence). The CDR3 is 14 residues long. V shed 3 bases and J 8 bases; nucleotides not matched to a gene: 7.

This clone is medium-sized within its sample. The V gene is TRBV24-1, the J gene TRBJ2-1; TRBD1 aligns across 10 bases. With V trimmed by 3 bases and J by 5 bases, 15 bases remained unmatched. This CDR3 has 19 amino acids. CDR1 and CDR2 (germline): KGHDR, SFDVKD. CDR3 in amino acids: CATSDPSPSGQGFDNEQFF. DNA of the CDR3: TGTGCCACCAGTGATCCTTCCCCCTCGGGACAGGGGTTCGACAATGAGCAGTTCTTC.

This clone was seen repeatedly, ten times or more. This chain joins TRBV5-1 and TRBJ2-1; D gene ambiguous. Trimming took 2 bases from V and 6 from J, leaving 6 bases between them. CDR1 is SGHRS, CDR2 YFSETQ, per germline. The CDR3 consists of 12 residues. The chain's CDR3 is CASSFVSNEQFF. CDR3 coding DNA: TGCGCCAGCAGCTTTGTAAGCAATGAGCAGTTCTTC.

The table lists this clone with many counts. The chain has TRBV6-1 and TRBJ1-4, with TRBD1 as a possible D gene (6 bases). Trimming cost V 5 bases and J 0 bases, with 16 bases left between them. The germline V gene encodes CDR1 MNHNS and CDR2 SASEGT. This CDR3 comprises 17 residues. The CDR3 protein is CASSWTVPAATNEKLFF. The CDR3 nucleotides read TGTGCCAGCAGTTGGACAGTCCCCGCCGCAACTAATGAAAAACTGTTTTTT.

Here the CDR3 DNA reads TGTGCCAGCAGTTTAAGACAGGGAGGCGCGCGGGGTGAGCAGTACTTC. Amino acid sequence: CASSLRQGGARGEQYF. The chain is built from TRBV12-3 or TRBV12-4 and TRBJ2-7; tentatively, D is TRBD1 (7 bases). V lost 2 bases and J 7 bases, leaving 21 bases between the germline ends. The CDR3 is 16 residues long.

This clone came up a few times. A single base separates this from a much larger clone, so it may be a read error. The rearrangement joins TRBV14 to TRBJ2-3; 8 positions agree with TRBD2. The CDR3 is 14 amino acids. CDR1 is SGHDN, CDR2 FVKESK, per germline. Trimming cost V 5 bases and J 6 bases; bases outside gene matches: 7. Here the CDR3 reads CASSSRAGADTQYF. Here the CDR3 DNA reads TGTGCCAGCAGCTCCCGAGCGGGAGCTGATACGCAGTATTTT.

This clone appeared many times. This chain links TRBV24-1 with TRBJ2-5, with 13 bases that match TRBD2. Trimming cost V 1 base and J 5 bases; bases outside gene matches: 6. Germline CDR1 reads KGHDR; CDR2 reads SFDVKD. The CDR3 extends over 17 amino acids. The CDR3 reads CATSDFRTSGRYETQYF. The CDR3 coding sequence is TGTGCCACCAGTGATTTTCGGACTAGCGGGAGATACGAGACCCAGTACTTC.

This clone has ten or more counts. The chain employs TRBV20-1 and TRBJ1-1; no definite D call. The CDR3 contains 10 residues. V was shortened by 3 bases and J by 3 bases, with 2 bases between the two germline ends. Germline V CDR1 and CDR2: DFQATT, SNEGSKA (reference sequence). The CDR3 reads CSASYTEAFF. The CDR3 nucleotides are TGCAGTGCTAGTTACACTGAAGCTTTCTTT.

The rearrangement links TRBV30 to TRBJ2-5; the match to TRBD2 covers 8 bases. After removal of 0 bases from V and 7 bases from J, the junction contained 13 bases not matched to a gene. CDR3 length: 16 amino acids. The germline V gene has CDR1 GTSNPN and CDR2 SVGIG (reference sequence). DNA of the CDR3: TGTGCCTGGAGTGTATGGTGGGAGGGACTAGTAGGGACCCAGTACTTC. Translated: CAWSVWWEGLVGTQYF.

This clone was counted many times. This chain joins TRBV5-8 and TRBJ2-7; 9 nucleotides align to TRBD1. The germline V gene encodes CDR1 SGHTS and CDR2 YDEGEE. This CDR3 contains 14 residues. The ends lost 4 bases at V and 5 bases at J; junction bases unmatched: 7. The CDR3 region is CASSRDRVVHEQYF. The CDR3 region has the DNA TGTGCCAGCAGCCGGGACAGGGTTGTCCACGAGCAGTACTTC.

The chain employs TRBV5-1 and TRBJ2-3, with 9 positions matching TRBD2. This CDR3 has 17 amino acids. Germline CDR1 is SGHRS and CDR2 is YFSETQ. The J segment lost 0 bases and the V segment lost 1 base, leaving 6 bases of the junction unmatched. The CDR3 DNA follows: TGCGCCAGCAGCTTGTCTAGCGGGACGCCTAGCACAGATACGCAGTATTTT. Translating gives CASSLSSGTPSTDTQYF.

This clone has a count of ten or more. The chain has TRBV7-8 and TRBJ1-1; D might be TRBD1 (5 bases). The length of the CDR3 is 16 residues. Trimming stripped 0 bases from V and 2 bases from J, with 13 bases between. Germline assignment: CDR1 SGHVS and CDR2 FQNEAQ. CDR3 DNA: TGTGCCAGCAGCTTAGCGGGAGGCAGGGTAAACACTGAAGCTTTCTTT. Residues: CASSLAGGRVNTEAFF.

This clone has a count of ten or more. This sequence joins TRBV28 and TRBJ2-5; no definite D call. V lost 6 bases to trimming and J lost 0 bases, with 8 bases between them. This CDR3 is built from 13 residues. The germline CDR1 and CDR2 sequences are MDHEN and SYDVKM. The CDR3 DNA is TGTGCCAGCAGCTTGACAAACCAAGAGACCCAGTACTTC. Amino acids: CASSLTNQETQYF.